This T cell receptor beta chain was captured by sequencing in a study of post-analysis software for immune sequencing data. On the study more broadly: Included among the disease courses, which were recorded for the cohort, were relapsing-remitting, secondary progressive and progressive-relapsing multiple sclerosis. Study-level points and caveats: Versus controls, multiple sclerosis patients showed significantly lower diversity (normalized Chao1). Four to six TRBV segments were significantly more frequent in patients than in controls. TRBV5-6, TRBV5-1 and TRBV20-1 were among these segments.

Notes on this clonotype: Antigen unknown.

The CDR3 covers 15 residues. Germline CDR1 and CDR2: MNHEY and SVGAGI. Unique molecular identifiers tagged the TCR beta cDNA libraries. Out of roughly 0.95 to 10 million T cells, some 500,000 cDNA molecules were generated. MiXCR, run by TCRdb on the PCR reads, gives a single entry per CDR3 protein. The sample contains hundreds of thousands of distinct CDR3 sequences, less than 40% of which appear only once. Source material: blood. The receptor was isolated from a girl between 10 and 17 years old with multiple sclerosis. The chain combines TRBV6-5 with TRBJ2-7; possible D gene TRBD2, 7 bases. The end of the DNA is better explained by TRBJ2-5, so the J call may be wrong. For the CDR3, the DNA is TGTGCCAGCAGTAGTAGTACAGGGAGGGGAGAGACCCAGTACTTC. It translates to CASSSSTGRGETQYF.